This TCR beta chain was found in a study of blood T cell repertoires in COVID-19. Source study methods: Estimated nucleated cell counts came from reference gene primer amplification. TCRdb's copy holds only in-frame clones and misses some; the assay was immunoSEQ multiplex PCR. V and J calls plus clone size are reproduced from that table; the DNA served to infer D and trimming. The data show fewer than 300,000 clones, approximately 84% seen once. This CDR3 comprises 16 residues. Trimming took 4 bases from V and 2 from J; bases not matched to a gene: 8. The V gene's germline CDR1 is MNHNS and CDR2 SASEGT. In terms of age and location, participants ranged from about 18 to 95 years and lived in about two dozen US areas.

This clonotype was obtained from a man aged 18-30 years who had recovered from COVID-19. The sequencing input was PBMCs or T cells enriched from blood (not recorded which). This chain uses TRBV6-1 with TRBJ1-3, with 7 bases matching TRBD1. CDR3 sequence reads: CASSAHRGTTGNTIYF. DNA of the CDR3: TGTGCCAGCAGTGCCCACAGGGGTACTACTGGAAACACCATATATTTT.